This TCR beta chain is drawn from a study of CD4 T cells in relation to SARS-CoV-2 and coronaviruses. For the study at large: Controls used an HIV-1 Nef peptide pool or no peptide.

A note on this clone: Its specificity is not known.

Generated by immunoSEQ multiplex PCR, the TCRdb table keeps only in-frame clones and is missing some. The sample consists of fewer than 20,000 clones, over 60% of them appearing once. The length of the CDR3 is 12 residues. V dropped 0 bases and J dropped 3 bases, with 3 bases sitting between them. In germline, CDR1 is LGHDT, CDR2 YNNKEL (reference sequence). Before the COVID-19 pandemic, during about 2011-2018, CD4+ T cells were taken from unexposed donors. Isolation of CD4+ T cells took place after roughly nine days in culture. Testing used SARS-CoV-2 S/N and four cold-coronavirus spikes on unexposed-donor CD4+ T cells, cells permitting. Each well had approximately 2 million PBMCs in around 5% human AB serum with IL-2.

V is TRBV3-1 (or the pseudogene TRBV3-2) and J is TRBJ2-7, with D unresolved. The clonotype comes from a human donor in good health. Sample: CD4+ T cells from PBMCs, cultured in vitro. This CDR3 is CASSQDSYEQYF. The DNA for the CDR3 is TGTGCCAGCAGCCAAGACAGCTACGAGCAGTACTTC.